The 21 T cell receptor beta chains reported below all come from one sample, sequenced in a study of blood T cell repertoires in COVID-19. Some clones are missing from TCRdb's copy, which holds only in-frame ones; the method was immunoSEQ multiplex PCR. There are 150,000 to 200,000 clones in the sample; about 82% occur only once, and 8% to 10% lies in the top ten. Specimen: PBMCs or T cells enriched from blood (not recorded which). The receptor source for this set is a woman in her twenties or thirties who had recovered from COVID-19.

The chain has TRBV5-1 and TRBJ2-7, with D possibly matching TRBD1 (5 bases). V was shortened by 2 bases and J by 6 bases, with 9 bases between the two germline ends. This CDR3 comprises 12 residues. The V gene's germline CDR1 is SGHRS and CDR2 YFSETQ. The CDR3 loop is CASSFPGIEQYF. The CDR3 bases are TGCGCCAGCAGCTTCCCAGGGATCGAGCAGTACTTC.

DNA of the CDR3: TGTGCCAGCAAAAAAGGGGACTACCTCACAGATACGCAGTATTTT. Protein product: CASKKGDYLTDTQYF. The J gene is TRBJ2-3, the V gene TRBV11-3; the match to TRBD2 covers 7 bases. After removal of 7 bases from V and 2 bases from J, the junction contained 9 bases not matched to a gene. Germline values: CDR1 SGHNT, CDR2 YENEEA. This CDR3 spans 15 amino acids. Full variable domain (outside the CDR3, taken from reference TRBV11-3 and TRBJ2-3): EAGVVQSPRYKIIEKKQPVAFWCNPISGHNTLYWYLQNLGQGPELLIRYENEEAVDDSQLPKDRFSAERLKGVDSTLKIQPAELGDSAVYLCASKKGDYLTDTQYFGPGTRLTVL.

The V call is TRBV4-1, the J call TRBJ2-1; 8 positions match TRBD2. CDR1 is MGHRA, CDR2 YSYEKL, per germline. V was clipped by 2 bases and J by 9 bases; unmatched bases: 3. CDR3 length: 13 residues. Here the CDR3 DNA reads TGCGCCAGCAGCCAAACTAGCGGATTTGAGCAGTTCTTC. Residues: CASSQTSGFEQFF.

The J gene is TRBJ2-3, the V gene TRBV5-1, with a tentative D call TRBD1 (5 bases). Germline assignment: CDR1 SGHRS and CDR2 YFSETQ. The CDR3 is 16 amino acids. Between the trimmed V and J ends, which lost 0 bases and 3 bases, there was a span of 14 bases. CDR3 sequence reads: CASSLGANRKTDTQYF. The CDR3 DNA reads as TGCGCCAGCAGCTTGGGGGCCAACAGGAAAACAGATACGCAGTATTTT.

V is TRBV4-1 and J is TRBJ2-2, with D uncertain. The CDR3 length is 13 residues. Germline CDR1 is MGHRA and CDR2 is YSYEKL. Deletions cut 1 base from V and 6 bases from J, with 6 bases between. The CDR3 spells CASSQVVAGELFF. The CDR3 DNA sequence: TGCGCCAGCAGCCAAGTAGTTGCCGGGGAGCTGTTTTTT.

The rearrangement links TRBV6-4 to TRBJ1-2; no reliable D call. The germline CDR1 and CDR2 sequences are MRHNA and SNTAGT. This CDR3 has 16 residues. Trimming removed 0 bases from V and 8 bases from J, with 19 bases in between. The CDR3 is CASSDSRWDLSGGYTF. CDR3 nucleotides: TGTGCCAGCAGTGACTCGAGGTGGGATCTATCGGGGGGCTACACCTTC.

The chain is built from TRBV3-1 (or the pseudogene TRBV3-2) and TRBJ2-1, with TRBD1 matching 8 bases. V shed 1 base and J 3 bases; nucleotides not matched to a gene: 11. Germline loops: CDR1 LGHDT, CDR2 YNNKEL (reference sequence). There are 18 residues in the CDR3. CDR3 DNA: TGTGCCAGCAGCCAAGTTTCGGTGGACAGGGTGGACTACAATGAGCAGTTCTTC. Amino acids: CASSQVSVDRVDYNEQFF.

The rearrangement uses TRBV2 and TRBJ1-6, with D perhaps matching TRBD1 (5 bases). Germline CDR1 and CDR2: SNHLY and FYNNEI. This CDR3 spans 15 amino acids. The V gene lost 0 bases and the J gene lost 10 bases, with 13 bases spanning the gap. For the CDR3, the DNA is TGTGCCAGCAGTGAAGCCGATGGGGGGAGGTCACCCCTCCACTTT. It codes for CASSEADGGRSPLHF.

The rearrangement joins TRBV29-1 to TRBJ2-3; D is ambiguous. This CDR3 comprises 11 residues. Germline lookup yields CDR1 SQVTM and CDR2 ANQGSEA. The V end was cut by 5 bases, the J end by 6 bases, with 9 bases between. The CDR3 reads CSVRHGDTQYF. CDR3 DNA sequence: TGCAGCGTTCGCCACGGGGATACGCAGTATTTT.

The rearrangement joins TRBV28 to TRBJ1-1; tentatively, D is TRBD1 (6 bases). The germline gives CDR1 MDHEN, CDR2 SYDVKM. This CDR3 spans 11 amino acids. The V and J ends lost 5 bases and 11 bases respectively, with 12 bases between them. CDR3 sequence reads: CASSGGAAAFF. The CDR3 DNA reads TGTGCCAGCAGTGGGGGGGCTGCGGCTTTCTTT.

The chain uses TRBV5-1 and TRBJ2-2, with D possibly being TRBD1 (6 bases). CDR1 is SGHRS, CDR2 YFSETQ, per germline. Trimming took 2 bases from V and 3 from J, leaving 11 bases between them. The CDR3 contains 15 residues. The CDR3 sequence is CASSLDRWDTGELFF. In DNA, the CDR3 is TGCGCCAGCAGCTTAGACAGGTGGGACACCGGGGAGCTGTTTTTT.

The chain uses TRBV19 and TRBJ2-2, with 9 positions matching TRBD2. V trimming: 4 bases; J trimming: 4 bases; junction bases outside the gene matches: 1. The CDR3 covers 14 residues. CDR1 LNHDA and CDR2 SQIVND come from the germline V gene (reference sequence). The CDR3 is CASSNSGGTGELFF. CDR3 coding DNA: TGTGCCAGTAGTAATAGCGGGGGCACCGGGGAGCTGTTTTTT.

The DNA of the CDR3 is TGTGCCAGCTCACCACGAGACAGGGGTTTGGTCGGCAATCAGCCCCAGCATTTT. As protein: CASSPRDRGLVGNQPQHF. The gene calls are TRBV18 and TRBJ1-5, with TRBD1 matching over 8 bases. Trimming took 1 base from V and 2 from J; bases not matched to a gene: 10. CDR3 length: 18 amino acids. Germline CDR1 is KGHSH and CDR2 is LQKENI.

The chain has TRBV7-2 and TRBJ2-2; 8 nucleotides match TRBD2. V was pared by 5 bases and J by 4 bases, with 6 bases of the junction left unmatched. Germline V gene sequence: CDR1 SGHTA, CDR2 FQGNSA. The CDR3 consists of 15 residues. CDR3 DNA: TGTGCCAGCAGCCCCGCGGGAGGATCCACCGGGGAGCTGTTTTTT. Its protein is CASSPAGGSTGELFF.

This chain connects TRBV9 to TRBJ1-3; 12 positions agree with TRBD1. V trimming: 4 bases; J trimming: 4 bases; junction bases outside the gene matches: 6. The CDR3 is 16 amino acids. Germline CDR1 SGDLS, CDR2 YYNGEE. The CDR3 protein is CASSPGTGGAGNTIYF. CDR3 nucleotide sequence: TGTGCCAGCAGCCCTGGGACAGGGGGCGCCGGAAACACCATATATTTT.

CDR3 nucleotides: TGTGCTGCCGGAGCCCGGACAGCCCTCACAGATACGCAGTATTTT. Amino acids: CAAGARTALTDTQYF. This chain links TRBV30 with TRBJ2-3; maybe TRBD1 (6 bases). The CDR3 covers 15 residues. Germline V lookup: CDR1 GTSNPN, CDR2 SVGIG (reference sequence).

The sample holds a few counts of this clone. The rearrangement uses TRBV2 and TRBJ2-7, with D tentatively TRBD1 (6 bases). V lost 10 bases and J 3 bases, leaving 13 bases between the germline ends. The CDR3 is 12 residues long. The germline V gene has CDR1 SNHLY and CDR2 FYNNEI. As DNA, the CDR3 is TGTGCCACCACCCCACAGGGCTACGAGCAGTACTTC. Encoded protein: CATTPQGYEQYF.

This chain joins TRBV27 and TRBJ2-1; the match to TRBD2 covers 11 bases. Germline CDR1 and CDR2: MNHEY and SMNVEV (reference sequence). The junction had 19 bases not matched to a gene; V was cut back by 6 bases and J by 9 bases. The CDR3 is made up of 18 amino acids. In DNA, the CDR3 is TGTGCCAGCAGCCACAGTTATCCGACTAGCGGGAAGTTTCCTGAGCAGTTCTTC. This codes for CASSHSYPTSGKFPEQFF.

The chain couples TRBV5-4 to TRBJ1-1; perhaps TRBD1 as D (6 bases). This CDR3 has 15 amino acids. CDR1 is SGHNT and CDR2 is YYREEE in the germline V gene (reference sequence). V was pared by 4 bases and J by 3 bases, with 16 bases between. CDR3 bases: TGTGCCAGCAGCCGATTAGGGACACAATACACTGAAGCTTTCTTT. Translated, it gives CASSRLGTQYTEAFF.

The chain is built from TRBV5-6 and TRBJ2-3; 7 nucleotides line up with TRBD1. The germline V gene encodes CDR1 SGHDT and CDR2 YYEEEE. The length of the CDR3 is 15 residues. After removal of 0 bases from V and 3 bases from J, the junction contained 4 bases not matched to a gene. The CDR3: CASSLEGAPTDTQYF. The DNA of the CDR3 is TGTGCCAGCAGCTTGGAGGGGGCGCCTACAGATACGCAGTATTTT.

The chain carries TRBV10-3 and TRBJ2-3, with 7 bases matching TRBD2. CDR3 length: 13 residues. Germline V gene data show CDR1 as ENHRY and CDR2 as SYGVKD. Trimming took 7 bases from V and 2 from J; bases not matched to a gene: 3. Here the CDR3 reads CAITAGDTDTQYF. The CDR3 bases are TGTGCCATCACCGCGGGGGACACAGATACGCAGTATTTT.